One TCR beta chain is described in this entry. As yet, its antigen is unknown. Germline V gene sequence: CDR1 SGHRS, CDR2 YFSETQ. Trimming took 3 bases from V and 4 from J, leaving 13 bases between them. The CDR3 has 14 residues. This specimen belongs to a study of blood T cells in healthy people across ages. General observations from the study: Naive T cell percentage and TCR beta diversity correlated strongly. Unsorted PBMCs prevented conclusive naive versus antigen-experienced comparison.

A J-beta primer mix and a sample-barcoded 5' primer were used in a second PCR of about 7 to 12 cycles. TCRdb re-called the 5' RACE reads with MiXCR, one entry per CDR3 protein. The table records approximately 900,000 distinct CDR3 sequences, almost 30% of them present only once. Separately, the same data were catalogued under a study of T cells of mothers and their children. That work contributes: Addition of sample barcodes and 2-4 random nucleotides occurred through the M1S primer of the second PCR.

This clonotype was sampled from a woman aged 40 to 55 in good health. The chain combines TRBV5-1 with TRBJ1-1, with a weak D call TRBD1 (5 bases). The sequencing input was blood. The CDR3 loop reads CASSWGPGSTEAFF. Here the CDR3 DNA reads TGCGCCAGCAGCTGGGGTCCAGGGAGCACTGAAGCTTTCTTT.